This entry features one T cell receptor beta chain sequence. This sample is part of a study of OX40 agonist ivuxolimab in advanced cancers. Study in general: Administration of intravenous ivuxolimab to patients occurred every 2 weeks at 0.01 to 10 mg/kg. The mean age was approximately 60 years, ranging from roughly 23 to 80, with 65% to 85% of participants male.

Produced via immunoSEQ multiplex PCR; TCRdb's table is partial and in-frame only. The data hold approximately 46,000 clones, with roughly 86% observed a single time. Germline V gene data show CDR1 as MNHEY and CDR2 as SVGAGI. Deletions cut 0 bases from V and 2 bases from J, with 7 bases between. This CDR3 contains 14 residues. Source: CD4+ or CD8+ T cells sorted from blood, taken in a trial of the OX40 agonist ivuxolimab. The chain employs TRBV6-5 and TRBJ2-5; D is unclear. The TCR sequence derives from an adult with an advanced solid tumor such as melanoma, head and neck, liver or kidney cancer. In DNA, the CDR3 is TGTGCCAGCAGTTACTCGTCAGAACAAGAGACCCAGTACTTC. Translated, it gives CASSYSSEQETQYF.